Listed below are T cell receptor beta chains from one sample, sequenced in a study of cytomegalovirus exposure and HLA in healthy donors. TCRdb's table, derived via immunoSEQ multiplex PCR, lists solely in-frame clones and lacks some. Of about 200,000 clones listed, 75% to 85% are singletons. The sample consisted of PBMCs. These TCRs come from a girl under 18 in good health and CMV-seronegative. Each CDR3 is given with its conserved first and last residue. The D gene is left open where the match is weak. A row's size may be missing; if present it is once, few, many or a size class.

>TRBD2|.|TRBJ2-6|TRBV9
CASSPRGLAGVVGANVLTF
TGTGCCAGCAGCCCCCGTGGACTAGCGGGAGTAGTGGGGGCCAACGTCCTGACTTTC
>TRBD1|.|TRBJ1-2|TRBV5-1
CASSLGQGAEDYGYTF
TGCGCCAGCAGCTTGGGACAGGGGGCAGAGGACTATGGCTACACCTTC
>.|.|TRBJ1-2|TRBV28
CASSPASADLPNYGYTF
TGTGCCAGCAGTCCTGCCTCGGCCGACTTACCTAACTATGGCTACACCTTC
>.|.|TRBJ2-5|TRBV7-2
CASSLAYRGSQETQYF
TGTGCCAGCAGCTTAGCATATAGGGGATCACAAGAGACCCAGTACTTC
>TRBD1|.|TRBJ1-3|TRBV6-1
CASRGARGPGNTIYF
TGTGCCAGCAGGGGGGCCAGGGGGCCTGGAAACACCATATATTTT
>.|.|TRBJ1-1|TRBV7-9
CSSSLDERGGDTEAFF
TGTTCCAGCAGCTTAGACGAGCGGGGAGGGGACACTGAAGCTTTCTTT
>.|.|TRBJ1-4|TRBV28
CASSPTPGWEAENEKLFF
TGTGCCAGCAGCCCGACACCCGGGTGGGAGGCGGAAAATGAAAAACTGTTTTTT
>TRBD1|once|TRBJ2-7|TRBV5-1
CASSYTGAAYEQYF
TGCGCCAGCAGCTATACAGGGGCGGCCTACGAGCAGTACTTC
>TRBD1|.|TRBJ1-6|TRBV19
CASSASQGTAYNSPLHF
TGTGCCAGTAGTGCCTCACAGGGGACGGCCTATAATTCACCCCTCCACTTT
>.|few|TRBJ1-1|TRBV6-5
CASSYSHQGRNTEAFF
TGTGCCAGCAGTTACTCTCACCAGGGCCGGAACACTGAAGCTTTCTTT
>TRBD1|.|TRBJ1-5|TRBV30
CAWSAQGVVSNQPQHF
TGTGCCTGGAGTGCGCAGGGGGTTGTCAGCAATCAGCCCCAGCATTTT
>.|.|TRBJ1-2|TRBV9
CASSVDPTNGGGYTF
TGTGCCAGCAGCGTAGACCCAACGAACGGAGGGGGCTACACCTTC
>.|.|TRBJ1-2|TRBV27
CASSLGGQGINGYTF
TGTGCCAGCAGTTTAGGCGGTCAGGGGATAAATGGCTACACCTTC
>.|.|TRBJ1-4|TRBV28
CASAVVVEKLFF
TGTGCCAGCGCCGTAGTCGTCGAAAAACTGTTTTTT
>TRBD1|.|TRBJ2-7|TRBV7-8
CASSLRQGLTPTYEQYF
TGTGCCAGCAGCTTACGACAGGGCTTGACCCCCACGTACGAGCAGTACTTC
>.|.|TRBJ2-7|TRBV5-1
CATSEGVSPYEQYF
TGCGCCACCTCAGAAGGGGTAAGCCCCTACGAGCAGTACTTC
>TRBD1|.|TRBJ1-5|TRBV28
CASSLEGQGFGSNQPQHF
TGTGCCAGCAGTTTGGAGGGACAGGGATTTGGTAGCAATCAGCCCCAGCATTTT
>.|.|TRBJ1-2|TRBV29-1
CSVRVEGVYGYTF
TGCAGCGTGAGGGTAGAAGGAGTCTATGGCTACACCTTC
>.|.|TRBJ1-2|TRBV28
CASSVAQGPNYGYTF
TGTGCCAGCAGTGTCGCACAGGGCCCCAACTATGGCTACACCTTC